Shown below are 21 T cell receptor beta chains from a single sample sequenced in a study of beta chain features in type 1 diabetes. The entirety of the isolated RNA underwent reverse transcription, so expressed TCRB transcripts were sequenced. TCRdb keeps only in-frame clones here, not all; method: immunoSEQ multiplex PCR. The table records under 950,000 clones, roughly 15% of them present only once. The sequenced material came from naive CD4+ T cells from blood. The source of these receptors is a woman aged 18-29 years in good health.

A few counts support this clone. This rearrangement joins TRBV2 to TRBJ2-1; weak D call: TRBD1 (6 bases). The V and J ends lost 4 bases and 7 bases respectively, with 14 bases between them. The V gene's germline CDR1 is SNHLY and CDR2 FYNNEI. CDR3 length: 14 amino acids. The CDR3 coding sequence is TGTGCCAGCAGTGTGACAGGAGGATGGAATGAGCAGTTCTTC. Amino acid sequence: CASSVTGGWNEQFF.

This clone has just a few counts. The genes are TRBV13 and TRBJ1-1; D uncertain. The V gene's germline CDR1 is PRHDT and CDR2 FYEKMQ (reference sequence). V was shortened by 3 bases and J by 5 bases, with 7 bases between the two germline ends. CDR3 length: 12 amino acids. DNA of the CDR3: TGTGCCAGCAGCTTTTTCAGGACTGAAGCTTTCTTT. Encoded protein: CASSFFRTEAFF.

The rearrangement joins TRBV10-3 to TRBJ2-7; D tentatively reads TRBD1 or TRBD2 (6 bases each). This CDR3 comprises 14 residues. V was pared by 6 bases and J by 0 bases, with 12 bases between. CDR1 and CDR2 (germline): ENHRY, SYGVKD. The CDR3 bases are TGTGCCATCAGCGGGGGCCGGCGCTCCTACGAGCAGTACTTC. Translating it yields CAISGGRRSYEQYF.

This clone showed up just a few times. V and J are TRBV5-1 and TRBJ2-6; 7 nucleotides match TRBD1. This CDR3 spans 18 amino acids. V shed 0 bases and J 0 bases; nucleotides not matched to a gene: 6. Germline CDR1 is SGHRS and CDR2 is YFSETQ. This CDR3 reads CASSLGGTANSGANVLTF. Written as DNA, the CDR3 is TGCGCCAGCAGCTTGGGAGGGACAGCTAACTCTGGGGCCAACGTCCTGACTTTC.

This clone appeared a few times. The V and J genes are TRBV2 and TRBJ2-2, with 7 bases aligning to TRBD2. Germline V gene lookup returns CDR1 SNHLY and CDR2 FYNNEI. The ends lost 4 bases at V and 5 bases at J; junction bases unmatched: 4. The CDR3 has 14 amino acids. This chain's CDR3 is CASSADGGTGELFF. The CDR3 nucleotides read TGTGCCAGCAGTGCGGACGGGGGGACCGGGGAGCTGTTTTTT.

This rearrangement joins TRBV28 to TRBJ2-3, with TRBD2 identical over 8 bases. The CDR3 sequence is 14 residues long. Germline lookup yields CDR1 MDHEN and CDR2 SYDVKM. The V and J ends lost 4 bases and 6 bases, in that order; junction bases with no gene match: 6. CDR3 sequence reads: CASSSFSGKDTQYF. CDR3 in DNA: TGTGCCAGCAGTTCTTTTAGCGGGAAGGATACGCAGTATTTT.

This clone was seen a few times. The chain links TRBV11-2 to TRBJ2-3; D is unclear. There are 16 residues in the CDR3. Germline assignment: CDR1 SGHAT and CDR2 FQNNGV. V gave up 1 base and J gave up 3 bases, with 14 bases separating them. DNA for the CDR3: TGTGCCAGCAGCTTAGCTGGGCCCCCTCGTACAGATACGCAGTATTTT. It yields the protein CASSLAGPPRTDTQYF.

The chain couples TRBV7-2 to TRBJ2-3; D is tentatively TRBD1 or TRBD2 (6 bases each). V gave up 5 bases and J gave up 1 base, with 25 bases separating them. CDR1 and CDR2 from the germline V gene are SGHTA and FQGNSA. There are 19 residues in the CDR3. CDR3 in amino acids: CASSTSSIRGEGRTDTQYF. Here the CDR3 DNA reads TGTGCCAGCAGCACTAGCTCCATCAGGGGAGAAGGCCGCACAGATACGCAGTATTTT.

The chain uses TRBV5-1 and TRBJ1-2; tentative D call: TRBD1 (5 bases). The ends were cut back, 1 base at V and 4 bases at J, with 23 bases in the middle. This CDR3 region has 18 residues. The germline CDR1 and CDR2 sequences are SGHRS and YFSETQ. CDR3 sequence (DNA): TGCGCCAGCAGCTTGAATAGTCGGGCACAGGCAATTGGCTATGGCTACACCTTC. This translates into CASSLNSRAQAIGYGYTF.

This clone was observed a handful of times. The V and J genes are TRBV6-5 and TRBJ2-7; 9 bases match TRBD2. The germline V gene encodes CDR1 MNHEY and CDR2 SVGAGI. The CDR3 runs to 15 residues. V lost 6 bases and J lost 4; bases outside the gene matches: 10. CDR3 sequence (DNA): TGTGCCAGCAGCCTAGGGGGGACTAGCAGATACGAGCAGTACTTC. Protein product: CASSLGGTSRYEQYF.

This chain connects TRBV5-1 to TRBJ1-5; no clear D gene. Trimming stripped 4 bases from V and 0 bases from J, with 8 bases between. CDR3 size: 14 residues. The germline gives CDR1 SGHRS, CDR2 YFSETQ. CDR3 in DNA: TGCGCCAGCAGCCGGACGGGTAGCAATCAGCCCCAGCATTTT. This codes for CASSRTGSNQPQHF.

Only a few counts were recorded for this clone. CDR3 sequence reads: CASSLAQGLGTEAFF. The CDR3 DNA reads TGCGCCAGCAGCTTGGCACAGGGTTTAGGCACTGAAGCTTTCTTT. This sequence joins TRBV5-1 and TRBJ1-1, with a weak D call TRBD1 (6 bases). Trimming cost V 0 bases and J 4 bases, with 13 bases left between them. The CDR3 is made up of 15 amino acids. The germline V gene has CDR1 SGHRS and CDR2 YFSETQ.

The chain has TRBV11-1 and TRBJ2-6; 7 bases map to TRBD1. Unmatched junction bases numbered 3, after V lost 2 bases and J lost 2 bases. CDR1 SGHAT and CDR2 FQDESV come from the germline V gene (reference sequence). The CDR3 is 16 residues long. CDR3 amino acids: CASSLSQGAGANVLTF. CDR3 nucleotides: TGTGCCAGCAGCTTAAGCCAGGGGGCTGGGGCCAACGTCCTGACTTTC.

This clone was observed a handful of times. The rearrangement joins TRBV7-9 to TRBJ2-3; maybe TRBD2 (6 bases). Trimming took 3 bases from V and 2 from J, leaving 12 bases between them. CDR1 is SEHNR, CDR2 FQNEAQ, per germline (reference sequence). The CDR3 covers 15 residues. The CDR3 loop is CASSLVGSNTDTQYF. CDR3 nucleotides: TGTGCCAGCAGCTTGGTCGGGAGTAACACAGATACGCAGTATTTT.

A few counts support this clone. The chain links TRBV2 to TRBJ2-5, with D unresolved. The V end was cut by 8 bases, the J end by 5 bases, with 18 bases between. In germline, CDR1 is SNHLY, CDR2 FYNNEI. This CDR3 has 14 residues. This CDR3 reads CASSSELTGETQYF. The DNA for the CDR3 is TGTGCCAGCTCCTCCGAACTGACCGGGGAGACCCAGTACTTC.

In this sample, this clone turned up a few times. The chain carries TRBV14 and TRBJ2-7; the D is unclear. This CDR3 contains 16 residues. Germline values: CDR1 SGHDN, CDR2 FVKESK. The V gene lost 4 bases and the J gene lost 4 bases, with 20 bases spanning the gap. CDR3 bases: TGTGCCAGCAGCCCTTTGGCAGACCCATTCAAATACGAGCAGTACTTC. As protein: CASSPLADPFKYEQYF.

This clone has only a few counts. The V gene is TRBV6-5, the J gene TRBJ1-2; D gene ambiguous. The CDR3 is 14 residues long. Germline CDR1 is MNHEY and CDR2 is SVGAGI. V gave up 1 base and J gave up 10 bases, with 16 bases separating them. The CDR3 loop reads CASSYLRWQANYTF. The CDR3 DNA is TGTGCCAGCAGTTACTTACGATGGCAGGCAAACTACACCTTC.

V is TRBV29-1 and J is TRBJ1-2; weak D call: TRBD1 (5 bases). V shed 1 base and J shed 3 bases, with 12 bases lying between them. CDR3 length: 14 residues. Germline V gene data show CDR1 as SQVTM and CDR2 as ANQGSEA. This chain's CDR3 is CSVEGGAFDYGYTF. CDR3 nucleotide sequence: TGCAGCGTTGAAGGGGGCGCTTTTGACTATGGCTACACCTTC.

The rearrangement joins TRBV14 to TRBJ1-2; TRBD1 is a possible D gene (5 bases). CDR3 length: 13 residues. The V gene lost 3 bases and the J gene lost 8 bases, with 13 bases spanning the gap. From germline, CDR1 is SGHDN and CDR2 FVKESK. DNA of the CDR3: TGTGCCAGCAGCCAGGGGCTCAGAGTCGGCTACACCTTC. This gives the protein CASSQGLRVGYTF.

CDR3: CATSRKLPAGTDTQYF. CDR3 sequence (DNA): TGTGCCACCAGCAGAAAACTCCCGGCGGGCACAGATACGCAGTATTTT. V usage is TRBV15 and J usage is TRBJ2-3, with D unclear. The CDR3 totals 16 residues. Germline CDR1 and CDR2: LNHNV and YYDKDF (reference sequence). With 2 bases removed from V and 1 base from J, the gap between germline ends came to 13 bases.

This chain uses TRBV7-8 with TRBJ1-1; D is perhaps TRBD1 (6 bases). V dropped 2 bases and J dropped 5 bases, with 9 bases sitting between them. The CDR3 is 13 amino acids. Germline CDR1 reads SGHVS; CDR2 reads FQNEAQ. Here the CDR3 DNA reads TGTGCCAGCAGCTTACAGGGGTTGACTGAAGCTTTCTTT. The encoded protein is CASSLQGLTEAFF. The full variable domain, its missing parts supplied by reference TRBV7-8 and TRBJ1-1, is GAGVSQSPRYKVAKRGQDVALRCDPISGHVSLFWYQQALGQGPEFLTYFQNEAQLDKSGLPSDRFFAERPEGSVSTLKIQRTQQEDSAVYLCASSLQGLTEAFFGQGTRLTVV.